The present TCR beta chain was sequenced within a study of human T cells and chemical hapten exposure. Notes on the study in general: Each of the donors had alopecia, so their immune responses may not resemble those of healthy people.

Each CDR3 protein gets one entry after TCRdb re-called the RACE reads with MiXCR. This table has roughly 200,000 distinct CDR3 sequences, 20% to 25% appearing once. Notes on this clonotype: No antigen is known for it.

Time point: patch test 1, 2 weeks after DPC sensitization. Treatment reported: therapeutic diphenylcyclopropenone sensitization with weekly scalp DPC. V gave up 6 bases and J gave up 4 bases; unmatched junction bases: 8. Germline values: CDR1 MGHDK, CDR2 SYGVNS. The CDR3 has 14 residues. The sequence was collected from a woman between 45 and 60 years old with alopecia areata. Some clones in this sample may be carry-over from other donors' samples. J is TRBJ2-5 and V is TRBV25-1; 7 nucleotides agree with TRBD1. The sample was whole blood, taken in connection with sensitization to the hapten diphenylcyclopropenone (DPC). CDR3 amino acids: CASSEDRVGETQYF. The DNA for the CDR3 is TGTGCCAGCAGCGAAGACAGGGTAGGAGAGACCCAGTACTTC.